This T cell receptor beta chain was obtained from a study of spatial heterogeneity in lung cancer. Indicated time point: sample taken at primary tumor resection. Whole RNA obtained from tumor, nontumor lung or frozen PBMC underwent sequencing without sorting. Individual TCR cDNA molecules each bore their own unique molecular identifier. From the 5' RACE reads, TCRdb called clonotypes with MiXCR, one entry per CDR3 protein. Among tens of thousands of distinct CDR3 sequences listed, over 8.5% were seen once. The germline CDR1 and CDR2 sequences are MGHDK and SYGVNS. V lost 5 bases and J lost 2; bases outside the gene matches: 5. This CDR3 has 14 amino acids.

This TCR was recovered from a male donor with early-stage non-small cell lung cancer. This chain joins TRBV25-1 and TRBJ2-7, with 8 bases fitting TRBD1. The sample was PBMCs, taken at surgery. The CDR3 is CASSRGQGPYEQYF. In DNA, the CDR3 is TGTGCCAGCAGTAGAGGACAGGGACCCTACGAGCAGTACTTC.